The 19 T cell receptor beta chains listed next were all sequenced from one sample in a study of blood T cell repertoires in COVID-19. The repertoire was sequenced with immunoSEQ multiplex PCR; TCRdb's copy has only in-frame clones and lacks some. The table includes almost 400,000 clones, nearly 90% detected once. Sequencing input: PBMCs or T cells enriched from blood (not recorded which). The source of these receptors is a woman in her 30s who had recovered from COVID-19.

V usage is TRBV4-1 and J usage is TRBJ2-3, with a possible D match to TRBD2 (5 bases). This CDR3 is 18 amino acids long. In germline, CDR1 is MGHRA, CDR2 YSYEKL. V was trimmed by 1 base and J by 3 bases, leaving 20 bases between them. The CDR3 DNA reads as TGCGCCAGCAGCCAAGTCGGAGGTGGTGGGTTGGAAACAGATACGCAGTATTTT. Encoded protein: CASSQVGGGGLETDTQYF.

The J gene is TRBJ1-2, the V gene TRBV5-6, with TRBD1 matching over 7 bases. From germline, CDR1 is SGHDT and CDR2 YYEEEE. This CDR3 has 15 residues. The junction had 8 bases not matched to a gene; V was cut back by 2 bases and J by 4 bases. CDR3 sequence: CASSLEQGYSYGYTF. Here the CDR3 DNA reads TGTGCCAGCAGCTTAGAACAGGGGTATAGCTATGGCTACACCTTC. Full variable domain (rest looked up from reference TRBV5-6 and TRBJ1-2): DAGVTQSPTHLIKTRGQQVTLRCSPKSGHDTVSWYQQALGQGPQFIFQYYEEEERQRGNFPDRFSGHQFPNYSSELNVNALLLGDSALYLCASSLEQGYSYGYTFGSGTRLTVV.

This clone has just one count. The chain joins TRBV7-6 to TRBJ2-7; 7 nucleotides agree with TRBD1. Per the germline V gene, CDR1 is SGHVS and CDR2 is FNYEAQ. V shed 5 bases, J shed 3 bases, and the junction held 13 bases outside the gene matches. CDR3 size: 16 residues. The CDR3 coding sequence is TGTGCCAGCAGCCTGGCCGGGACAGAAACATTCTACGAGCAGTACTTC. This codes for CASSLAGTETFYEQYF.

The chain combines TRBV18 with TRBJ1-3; TRBD1 agrees at 7 bases. Per the germline V gene, CDR1 is KGHSH and CDR2 is LQKENI. Trimming at V came to 6 bases and at J to 1 base, leaving 15 bases not matched to a gene. The CDR3 runs to 18 residues. This chain's CDR3 is CASSPKRAQGVSGNTIYF. CDR3 in DNA: TGTGCCAGCTCCCCCAAACGAGCCCAGGGGGTTTCTGGAAACACCATATATTTT. Looking up the rest from reference TRBV18 and TRBJ1-3 gives the full variable domain: NAGVMQNPRHLVRRRGQEARLRCSPMKGHSHVYWYRQLPEEGLKFMVYLQKENIIDESGMPKERFSAEFPKEGPSILRIQQVVRGDSAAYFCASSPKRAQGVSGNTIYFGEGSWLTVV.

This rearrangement joins TRBV4-3 to TRBJ1-1; D possibly corresponds to TRBD1 (6 bases). Germline CDR1 and CDR2: LGHNA and YSLEER. The CDR3 loop spans 13 amino acids. Trimming took off 0 bases at V and 7 bases at J, with 9 bases between the two ends. The CDR3 reads CASSQDWTVEAFF. For the CDR3, the DNA is TGCGCCAGCAGCCAAGATTGGACAGTTGAAGCTTTCTTT.

The rearrangement uses TRBV29-1 and TRBJ2-1; possible D gene TRBD1, 6 bases. Trimming removed 7 bases at V and 5 bases at J, with 15 bases between. Germline V gives CDR1 SQVTM, CDR2 ANQGSEA. This CDR3 has 13 residues. This chain's CDR3 is CSASQGTDNEQFF. In nucleotides, the CDR3 is TGCAGCGCCTCACAGGGTACGGACAATGAGCAGTTCTTC.

This clone was picked up a small number of times. The rearrangement joins TRBV7-9 to TRBJ1-4, with unresolved D. In germline, CDR1 is SEHNR, CDR2 FQNEAQ (reference sequence). V was shortened by 4 bases and J by 5 bases, with 14 bases between the two germline ends. The CDR3 runs 15 residues. In DNA, the CDR3 is TGTGCCAGCAGCTCACCTACAGATTTCAATGAAAAACTGTTTTTT. Amino acid sequence: CASSSPTDFNEKLFF.

The sample holds one count of this clone. This rearrangement joins TRBV25-1 to TRBJ2-3; 7 positions match TRBD1. CDR3 length equals 14 residues. The junction had 7 bases not matched to a gene; V was cut back by 3 bases and J by 7 bases. The V gene's germline CDR1 is MGHDK and CDR2 SYGVNS. CDR3 bases: TGTGCCAGCAGTGAGGCCCGGGACAGTCATACGCAGTATTTT. As protein: CASSEARDSHTQYF.

This clone showed up just once. V usage is TRBV30 and J usage is TRBJ2-5; D not resolved. This CDR3 has 11 amino acids. Trimming left V 2 bases short and J 5 bases short, with 6 bases between. Germline V gene sequence: CDR1 GTSNPN, CDR2 SVGIG (reference sequence). CDR3 protein: CAWSLVETQYF. The CDR3 coding sequence is TGTGCCTGGAGTCTTGTCGAGACCCAGTACTTC.

This rearrangement joins TRBV6-6 to TRBJ1-2; possible D gene TRBD1, 6 bases. This CDR3 contains 13 residues. Per germline, CDR1 MNHNY and CDR2 SVGAGI (reference sequence). V was cut by 6 bases and J by 2 bases, with 10 bases left in between. The CDR3 here is CASRSGQNYGYTF. The DNA for the CDR3 is TGTGCCAGCAGATCAGGACAGAACTATGGCTACACCTTC.

The chain is built from TRBV7-3 and TRBJ2-3, with D possibly matching TRBD2 (5 bases). The germline CDR1 and CDR2 sequences are SGHTA and FQGTGA. Trimming left V 5 bases short and J 8 bases short, with 8 bases between. CDR3 length: 11 amino acids. The CDR3 coding sequence is TGTGCCAGCAGCCCCGAGGGTACGCAGTATTTT. This translates into CASSPEGTQYF.

V is TRBV12-3 or TRBV12-4 and J is TRBJ2-2; D is undetermined. V was shortened by 3 bases and J by 5 bases, with 7 bases between the two germline ends. This CDR3 contains 13 residues. The CDR3 DNA reads as TGTGCCAGCAGTTTGTATTTGACCGGGGAGCTGTTTTTT. The encoded protein is CASSLYLTGELFF.

The chain employs TRBV24-1 and TRBJ1-4; D unclear. V dropped 9 bases and J dropped 6 bases, with 16 bases sitting between them. The CDR3 extends over 14 amino acids. The germline V gene has CDR1 KGHDR and CDR2 SFDVKD. DNA of the CDR3: TGTGCCACCTCGAGGGCAGGAGCAGATGAAAAACTGTTTTTT. It translates to CATSRAGADEKLFF.

The V and J genes are TRBV18 and TRBJ2-3; the match to TRBD2 covers 8 bases. Trimming took 3 bases from V and 4 from J; bases not matched to a gene: 3. Germline-derived CDR1 and CDR2 are KGHSH and LQKENI. CDR3 length: 14 amino acids. CDR3 in DNA: TGTGCCAGCTCACCGCTGGGACTAGCAGATACGCAGTATTTT. Encoded protein: CASSPLGLADTQYF.

This clone has only a few counts. The CDR3 is CASSRGQGASGNTIYF. The CDR3 DNA is TGTGCCAGTAGTCGGGGACAGGGTGCTTCTGGAAACACCATATATTTT. The chain joins TRBV19 to TRBJ1-3, with 9 positions matching TRBD1. The CDR3 contains 16 residues. The V and J ends lost 5 bases and 1 base, in that order; junction bases with no gene match: 6. Germline V gene sequence: CDR1 LNHDA, CDR2 SQIVND (reference sequence).

The chain uses TRBV4-2 and TRBJ1-5; 9 bases map to TRBD1. The CDR3 extends over 15 amino acids. J lost 4 bases, V lost 0 bases, and 1 base had no gene match. CDR1 LGHNA and CDR2 YNFKEQ come from the germline V gene. The chain's CDR3 is CASSQDGQGNQPQHF. Here the CDR3 DNA reads TGTGCCAGCAGCCAAGATGGACAGGGGAATCAGCCCCAGCATTTT.

V is TRBV7-7 and J is TRBJ2-1; D is perhaps TRBD1 (7 bases). CDR3 length equals 15 residues. V was trimmed by 2 bases and J by 9 bases, leaving 17 bases between them. The V gene's germline CDR1 is SSHAT and CDR2 FNYEAQ (reference sequence). The CDR3 is CASSLTGQEGGEQFF. CDR3 nucleotide sequence: TGTGCCAGCAGCTTAACCGGACAGGAGGGTGGTGAGCAGTTCTTC.

About this clone itself: In the same sample, other DNA sequences code for this CDR3. The chain joins TRBV5-1 to TRBJ2-2; 7 positions agree with TRBD1. The CDR3 has 14 amino acids. V was pared by 7 bases and J by 0 bases, with 3 bases of the junction left unmatched. CDR1 is SGHRS, CDR2 YFSETQ, per germline. The CDR3: CASSGTANTGELFF. In nucleotides, the CDR3 is TGCGCCAGCTCGGGGACAGCGAACACCGGGGAGCTGTTTTTT.

A few counts support this clone. V gene TRBV14 combines with J gene TRBJ1-1; TRBD1 aligns across 8 bases. Germline CDR1 is SGHDN and CDR2 is FVKESK. J was trimmed by 3 bases and V by 4 bases; bases with no gene match: 10. The CDR3 sequence is 16 residues long. The CDR3 loop is CASSPLTGDGYTEAFF. For the CDR3, the DNA is TGTGCCAGCAGCCCTTTGACAGGGGATGGGTACACTGAAGCTTTCTTT.